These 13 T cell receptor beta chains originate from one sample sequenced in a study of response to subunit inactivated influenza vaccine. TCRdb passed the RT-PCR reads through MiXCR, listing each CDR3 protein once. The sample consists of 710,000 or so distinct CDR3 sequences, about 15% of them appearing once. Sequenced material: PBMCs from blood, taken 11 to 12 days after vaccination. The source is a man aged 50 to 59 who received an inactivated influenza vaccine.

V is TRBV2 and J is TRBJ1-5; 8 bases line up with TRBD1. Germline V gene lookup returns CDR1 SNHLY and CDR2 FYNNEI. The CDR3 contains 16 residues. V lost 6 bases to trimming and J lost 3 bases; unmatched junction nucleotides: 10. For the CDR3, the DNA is TGTGCCAGCAGGGTGGCACCGGGACAGGTCAATCAGCCCCAGCATTTT. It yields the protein CASRVAPGQVNQPQHF.

CDR3 nucleotide sequence: TGCAGTGCTACCAGCGGGGCGCCCACAGATACGCAGTATTTT. The encoded protein is CSATSGAPTDTQYF. This chain connects TRBV20-1 to TRBJ2-3, with 7 bases matching TRBD2. Trimming at V came to 4 bases and at J to 2 bases, leaving 6 bases not matched to a gene. Per germline, CDR1 DFQATT and CDR2 SNEGSKA (reference sequence). The CDR3 consists of 14 residues.

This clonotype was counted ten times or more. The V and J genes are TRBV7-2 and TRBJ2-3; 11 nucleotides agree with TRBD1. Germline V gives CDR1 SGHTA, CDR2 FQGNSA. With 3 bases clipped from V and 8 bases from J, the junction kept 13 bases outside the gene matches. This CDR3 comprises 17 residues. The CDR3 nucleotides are TGTGCCAGCAGCTTGGGGGGACAGGGGGGTATATTAGGTACGCAGTATTTT. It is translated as CASSLGGQGGILGTQYF.

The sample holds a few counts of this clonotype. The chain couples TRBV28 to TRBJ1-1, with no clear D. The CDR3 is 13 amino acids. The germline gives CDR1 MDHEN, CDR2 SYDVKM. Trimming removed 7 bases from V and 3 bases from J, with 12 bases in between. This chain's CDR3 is CASTPDWDTEAFF. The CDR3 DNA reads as TGTGCCAGCACCCCCGACTGGGACACTGAAGCTTTCTTT. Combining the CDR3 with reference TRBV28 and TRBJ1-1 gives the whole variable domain DVKVTQSSRYLVKRTGEKVFLECVQDMDHENMFWYRQDPGLGLRLIYFSYDVKMKEKGDIPEGYSVSREKKERFSLILESASTNQTSMYLCASTPDWDTEAFFGQGTRLTVV.

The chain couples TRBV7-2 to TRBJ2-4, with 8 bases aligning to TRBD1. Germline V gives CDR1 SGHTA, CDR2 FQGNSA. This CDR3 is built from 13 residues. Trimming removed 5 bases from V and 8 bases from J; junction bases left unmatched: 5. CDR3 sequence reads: CASSQMTGDIQYF. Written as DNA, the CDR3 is TGTGCCAGCAGCCAGATGACAGGGGACATTCAGTACTTC.

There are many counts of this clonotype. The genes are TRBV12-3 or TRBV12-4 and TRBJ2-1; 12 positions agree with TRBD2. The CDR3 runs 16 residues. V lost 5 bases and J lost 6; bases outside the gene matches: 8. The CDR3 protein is CASSATSGSSLNEQFF. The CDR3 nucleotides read TGTGCCAGCAGTGCGACTAGCGGGAGTTCCCTCAATGAGCAGTTCTTC.

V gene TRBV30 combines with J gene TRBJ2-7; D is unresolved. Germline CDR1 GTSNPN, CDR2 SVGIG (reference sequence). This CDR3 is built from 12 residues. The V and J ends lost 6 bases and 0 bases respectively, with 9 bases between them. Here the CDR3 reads CACRSYSYEQYF. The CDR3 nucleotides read TGTGCCTGCCGCAGTTACTCCTACGAGCAGTACTTC.

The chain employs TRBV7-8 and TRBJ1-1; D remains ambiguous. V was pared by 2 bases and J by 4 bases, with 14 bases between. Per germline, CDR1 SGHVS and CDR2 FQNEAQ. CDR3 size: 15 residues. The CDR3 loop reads CASSLRFRGTTEAFF. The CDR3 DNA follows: TGTGCCAGCAGCTTAAGGTTTCGGGGAACCACTGAAGCTTTCTTT.

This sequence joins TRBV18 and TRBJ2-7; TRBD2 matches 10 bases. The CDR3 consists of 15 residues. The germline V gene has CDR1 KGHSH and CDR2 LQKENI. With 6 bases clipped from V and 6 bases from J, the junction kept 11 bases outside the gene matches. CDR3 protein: CASSPRAGGFREQYF. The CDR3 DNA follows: TGTGCCAGCTCTCCCAGAGCGGGAGGGTTTCGCGAGCAGTACTTC.

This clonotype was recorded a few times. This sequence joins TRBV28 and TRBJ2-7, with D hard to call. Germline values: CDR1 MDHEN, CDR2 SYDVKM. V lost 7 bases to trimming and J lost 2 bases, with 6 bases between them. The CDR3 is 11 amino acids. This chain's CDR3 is CASTGPYEQYF. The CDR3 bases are TGTGCCAGCACCGGACCCTACGAGCAGTACTTC.

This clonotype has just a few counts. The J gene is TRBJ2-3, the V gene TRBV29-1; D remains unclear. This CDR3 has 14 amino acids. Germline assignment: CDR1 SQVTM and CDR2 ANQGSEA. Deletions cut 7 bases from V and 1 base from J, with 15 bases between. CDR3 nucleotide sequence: TGCAGCGCTTCCGACGGGCAGCGCACAGATACGCAGTATTTT. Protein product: CSASDGQRTDTQYF.

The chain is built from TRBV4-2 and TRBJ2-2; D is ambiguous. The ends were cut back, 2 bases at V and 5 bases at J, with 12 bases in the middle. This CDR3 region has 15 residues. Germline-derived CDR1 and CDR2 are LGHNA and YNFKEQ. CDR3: CASSQWTVRTGELFF. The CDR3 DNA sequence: TGTGCCAGCAGCCAATGGACGGTCAGGACCGGGGAGCTGTTTTTT.

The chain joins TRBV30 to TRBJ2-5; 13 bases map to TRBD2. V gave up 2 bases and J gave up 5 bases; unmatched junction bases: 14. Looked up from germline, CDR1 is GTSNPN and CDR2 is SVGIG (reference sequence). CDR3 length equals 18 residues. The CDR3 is CAWSSLTRLAGGAETQYF. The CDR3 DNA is TGTGCCTGGAGTTCCCTCACCCGACTAGCGGGAGGAGCGGAGACCCAGTACTTC.